These 28 T cell receptor beta chains were all obtained from the same sample, sequenced in a study of shared clonotypes between healthy human individuals. Measured with immunoSEQ multiplex PCR; TCRdb has only the in-frame clones, and not every one. The data show 850,000 to 1,200,000 clones, under 80% seen once. The sample was memory CD4+ T cells sorted from blood. As to subset: CD45RA-negative fraction. Every receptor here comes from a man younger than 35 in good health.

The rearrangement uses TRBV11-3 and TRBJ2-7, with TRBD1 matching 9 bases. The CDR3 covers 14 residues. Germline CDR1 is SGHNT and CDR2 is YENEEA. The ends lost 5 bases at V and 2 bases at J; junction bases unmatched: 4. CDR3 sequence (DNA): TGTGCCAGCAGCAGGACAGGGGCCCCCTACGAGCAGTACTTC. It is translated as CASSRTGAPYEQYF. Supplemented by reference TRBV11-3 and TRBJ2-7, the full variable domain reads EAGVVQSPRYKIIEKKQPVAFWCNPISGHNTLYWYLQNLGQGPELLIRYENEEAVDDSQLPKDRFSAERLKGVDSTLKIQPAELGDSAVYLCASSRTGAPYEQYFGPGTRLTVT.

The chain is built from TRBV11-2 and TRBJ1-1, with 8 bases fitting TRBD1. The CDR3 has 16 amino acids. The trim removed 5 bases at V and 3 bases at J, leaving 11 bases unmatched. Germline V gene sequence: CDR1 SGHAT, CDR2 FQNNGV. In DNA form, the CDR3 reads TGTGCCAGCAGCCACGAGGGGGCCAGGGGGCACACTGAAGCTTTCTTT. Translation: CASSHEGARGHTEAFF.

This chain's CDR3 is CASSLTFGYGELFF. CDR3 in DNA: TGTGCCAGCAGCTTAACATTTGGATACGGGGAGCTGTTTTTT. The genes are TRBV11-3 and TRBJ2-2, with D uncertain. The germline V gene encodes CDR1 SGHNT and CDR2 YENEEA. Trimming pared 2 bases from V and 7 bases from J, leaving 11 bases between. There are 14 residues in the CDR3.

This clone was seen a handful of times. The chain combines TRBV7-9 with TRBJ1-1; no clear D gene. Trimming cost V 5 bases and J 2 bases, with 6 bases left between them. This CDR3 contains 12 residues. From germline, CDR1 is SEHNR and CDR2 FQNEAQ (reference sequence). CDR3 amino acids: CASSRVNTEAFF. As DNA, the CDR3 is TGTGCCAGCAGCAGGGTAAACACTGAAGCTTTCTTT.

J is TRBJ1-5 and V is TRBV7-6; 7 bases are shared with TRBD1. J gave up 0 bases and V 8 bases, and 10 bases lay outside the gene matches. CDR3 length equals 16 residues. CDR1 and CDR2 from the germline V gene are SGHVS and FNYEAQ. The CDR3 is CASEGAGFGSNQPQHF. The CDR3 DNA sequence: TGTGCCAGCGAGGGGGCAGGTTTTGGTAGCAATCAGCCCCAGCATTTT.

This clone was recorded only once. The chain has TRBV25-1 and TRBJ2-5, with D maybe TRBD1 (6 bases). Germline V gene sequence: CDR1 MGHDK, CDR2 SYGVNS. The CDR3 spans 15 residues. V lost 2 bases and J 0 bases, leaving 10 bases between the germline ends. The CDR3 DNA follows: TGTGCCAGCAGTGAAAATCAGGGGAACCAAGAGACCCAGTACTTC. This translates into CASSENQGNQETQYF.

This clone has more than one count but fewer than ten. The CDR3 bases are TGTGCCAGCAGCATGGGACAGGGGATTTCCTACGAGCAGTACTTC. This gives the protein CASSMGQGISYEQYF. The rearrangement joins TRBV27 to TRBJ2-7; TRBD1 agrees at 10 bases. With V trimmed by 6 bases and J by 1 base, 6 bases remained unmatched. The CDR3 spans 15 residues. The V gene's germline CDR1 is MNHEY and CDR2 SMNVEV (reference sequence).

The rearrangement joins TRBV7-3 to TRBJ2-1; 13 nucleotides align to TRBD2. CDR3 length: 18 amino acids. Germline loops: CDR1 SGHTA, CDR2 FQGTGA. Unmatched junction bases numbered 13, after V lost 4 bases and J lost 7 bases. CDR3 bases: TGTGCCAGCAGCTCGAACGTTTCGACTAGCGGGGGGTTTAATGAGCAGTTCTTC. Protein product: CASSSNVSTSGGFNEQFF.

V is TRBV30 and J is TRBJ1-5, with D perhaps matching TRBD1 (6 bases). The ends were cut back, 2 bases at V and 7 bases at J, with 21 bases in the middle. Germline-derived CDR1 and CDR2 are GTSNPN and SVGIG (reference sequence). The CDR3 runs to 16 residues. CDR3 protein: CAWSFPDLGRGQPQHF. The CDR3 region has the DNA TGTGCCTGGAGTTTTCCGGACCTGGGCAGGGGCCAGCCCCAGCATTTT.

The sample holds a few counts of this clone. J is TRBJ2-3 and V is TRBV4-2; D unclear. The length of the CDR3 is 14 residues. V gave up 0 bases and J gave up 4 bases, with 8 bases separating them. Per the germline V gene, CDR1 is LGHNA and CDR2 is YNFKEQ. CDR3 nucleotide sequence: TGTGCCAGCAGCCAAGAACTCCTAGCAGATACGCAGTATTTT. It encodes CASSQELLADTQYF.

The V call is TRBV7-8, the J call TRBJ1-2, with 7 bases aligning to TRBD1. The CDR3 covers 13 residues. CDR1 and CDR2 (germline): SGHVS, FQNEAQ. J was trimmed by 5 bases and V by 5 bases; bases with no gene match: 5. DNA for the CDR3: TGTGCCAGCAGCGAGACAGGGTGGTATGGCTACACCTTC. Its protein is CASSETGWYGYTF.

This chain links TRBV7-9 with TRBJ1-6; 8 nucleotides agree with TRBD1. The CDR3 has 16 amino acids. Germline V gene lookup returns CDR1 SEHNR and CDR2 FQNEAQ (reference sequence). With V trimmed by 3 bases and J by 5 bases, 6 bases remained unmatched. The CDR3 loop is CASSLTGVVDNSPLHF. DNA for the CDR3: TGTGCCAGCAGCTTGACAGGGGTAGTCGATAATTCACCCCTCCACTTT.

In this sample, this clone turned up a few times. The genes are TRBV30 and TRBJ1-5; 8 bases agree with TRBD1. The CDR3 extends over 14 amino acids. Germline V gives CDR1 GTSNPN, CDR2 SVGIG (reference sequence). Losses at the gene ends were 1 base for V and 4 bases for J; bases not matched to a gene: 3. CDR3: CAWSEGQANQPQHF. The CDR3 nucleotides read TGTGCCTGGAGTGAGGGACAGGCAAATCAGCCCCAGCATTTT.

This clone was counted once. Being one base from a much bigger clone, this may be a read error. The chain carries TRBV19 and TRBJ2-5; D perhaps matches TRBD2 (6 bases). The CDR3 has 16 residues. Germline V gives CDR1 LNHDA, CDR2 SQIVND (reference sequence). Trimming removed 3 bases from V and 4 bases from J, with 18 bases in between. This CDR3 is CASSIGPGVPGETQYF. CDR3 bases: TGTGCCAGTAGTATCGGACCGGGAGTACCGGGAGAGACCCAGTACTTC.

The chain combines TRBV7-2 with TRBJ2-2, with D possibly TRBD2 on 6 matching bases. There are 16 residues in the CDR3. CDR1 and CDR2 from the germline V gene are SGHTA and FQGNSA. Deletions cut 1 base from V and 1 base from J, with 10 bases between. CDR3 sequence: CASSLGRLGNTGELFF. The DNA of the CDR3 is TGTGCCAGCAGCTTAGGGCGACTAGGGAACACCGGGGAGCTGTTTTTT.

This chain joins TRBV19 and TRBJ2-7; D tentatively reads TRBD1 or TRBD2 (5 bases each). This CDR3 comprises 11 residues. The ends were cut back, 6 bases at V and 6 bases at J, with 9 bases in the middle. In germline, CDR1 is LNHDA, CDR2 SQIVND (reference sequence). In DNA, the CDR3 is TGTGCCAGTAGCCAGGGAGCCGAGCAGTACTTC. Protein product: CASSQGAEQYF.

The chain links TRBV5-1 to TRBJ2-2; perhaps TRBD1 as D (6 bases). V was trimmed by 4 bases and J by 6 bases, leaving 16 bases between them. The CDR3 consists of 15 residues. Germline values: CDR1 SGHRS, CDR2 YFSETQ. CDR3 amino acids: CASSPPTGGAGELFF. DNA of the CDR3: TGCGCCAGCAGCCCTCCGACAGGAGGCGCCGGGGAGCTGTTTTTT.

The rearrangement links TRBV7-6 to TRBJ2-7; 7 positions match TRBD2. The CDR3 covers 13 residues. After removal of 4 bases from V and 2 bases from J, the junction contained 2 bases not matched to a gene. The germline V gene encodes CDR1 SGHVS and CDR2 FNYEAQ. CDR3 amino acids: CASSSLATYEQYF. The CDR3 region has the DNA TGTGCCAGCAGCTCACTAGCGACCTACGAGCAGTACTTC. Filled out from reference TRBV7-6 and TRBJ2-7, the complete variable domain reads GAGVSQSPRYKVTKRGQDVALRCDPISGHVSLYWYRQALGQGPEFLTYFNYEAQQDKSGLPNDRFSAERPEGSISTLTIQRTEQRDSAMYRCASSSLATYEQYFGPGTRLTVT.

This clone was seen a single time. The chain employs TRBV7-3 and TRBJ2-5; 7 bases agree with TRBD1. Germline CDR1 SGHTA, CDR2 FQGTGA. V was clipped by 5 bases and J by 5 bases; unmatched bases: 11. CDR3 length: 15 residues. The DNA of the CDR3 is TGTGCCAGCAGCCCATCGCAGGGGGACCGGGAGACCCAGTACTTC. Residues: CASSPSQGDRETQYF.

The V call is TRBV4-1, the J call TRBJ1-2; a weak D match, TRBD1 (6 bases). CDR3 length: 17 residues. The V and J ends lost 0 bases and 8 bases respectively, with 22 bases between them. Germline CDR1 MGHRA, CDR2 YSYEKL. CDR3 DNA sequence: TGCGCCAGCAGCCAAGATTCGCTCGGATTGGGGGGGCGAGGCTACACCTTC. Amino acids: CASSQDSLGLGGRGYTF.

The chain couples TRBV28 to TRBJ1-6, with 9 bases that match TRBD1. Germline V lookup: CDR1 MDHEN, CDR2 SYDVKM. CDR3 length: 18 residues. Trimming cost V 7 bases and J 0 bases; bases outside gene matches: 10. The CDR3 DNA follows: TGTGCCAGCATCTCATGGCGGGGACAGGGCTCCTATAATTCACCCCTCCACTTT. Its translation is CASISWRGQGSYNSPLHF. Combining the CDR3 with reference TRBV28 and TRBJ1-6 gives the whole variable domain DVKVTQSSRYLVKRTGEKVFLECVQDMDHENMFWYRQDPGLGLRLIYFSYDVKMKEKGDIPEGYSVSREKKERFSLILESASTNQTSMYLCASISWRGQGSYNSPLHFGNGTRLTVT.

The genes are TRBV11-2 and TRBJ2-7, with a tentative D call TRBD2 (7 bases). The CDR3 totals 14 residues. Per germline, CDR1 SGHAT and CDR2 FQNNGV. Trimming shortened V by 5 bases and J by 2 bases, and 13 bases separated the two germline ends. The CDR3 DNA follows: TGTGCCAGCAGCCCTTTAGGGGGGGCCTACGAGCAGTACTTC. As protein: CASSPLGGAYEQYF.

This clone was recorded many times. The chain combines TRBV16 with TRBJ2-2; D might be TRBD1 (6 bases). Germline loops: CDR1 KGHSY, CDR2 FQNENV. V gave up 5 bases and J gave up 1 base, with 11 bases separating them. There are 15 residues in the CDR3. This chain's CDR3 is CASSDRGQNTGELFF. The CDR3 DNA is TGTGCCAGCAGCGATCGGGGACAGAACACCGGGGAGCTGTTTTTT.

The gene calls are TRBV5-8 and TRBJ2-3; D gene uncertain. The germline gives CDR1 SGHTS, CDR2 YDEGEE. The CDR3 loop spans 14 amino acids. The germline V and J ends were trimmed by 2 bases and 9 bases, with 16 bases remaining between them. The CDR3 sequence: CASSFSFVWRTQYF. The CDR3 DNA is TGTGCCAGCAGCTTCTCTTTCGTATGGAGAACGCAGTATTTT.

The chain employs TRBV2 and TRBJ2-7; TRBD2 aligns across 9 bases. In germline, CDR1 is SNHLY, CDR2 FYNNEI. The CDR3 contains 15 residues. The V and J ends lost 3 bases and 7 bases, in that order; junction bases with no gene match: 10. The CDR3 region has the DNA TGTGCCAGCAGTGAGTGGCTAGCGGGAATAGGTGAGCAGTACTTC. This encodes CASSEWLAGIGEQYF.

The V and J genes are TRBV28 and TRBJ1-1, with D hard to call. Germline V lookup: CDR1 MDHEN, CDR2 SYDVKM. The CDR3 is 13 residues long. The V end was cut by 5 bases, the J end by 7 bases, with 14 bases between. The chain's CDR3 is CASSDHALDEAFF. The DNA of the CDR3 is TGTGCCAGCAGTGATCACGCCTTGGATGAAGCTTTCTTT.

The chain has TRBV5-1 and TRBJ2-1; unclear D gene. CDR1 is SGHRS and CDR2 is YFSETQ in the germline V gene. This CDR3 contains 11 residues. V was shortened by 0 bases and J by 10 bases, with 5 bases between the two germline ends. The DNA for the CDR3 is TGCGCCAGCAGCTTGGGGAGAGAGCAGTTCTTC. Translation gives CASSLGREQFF.

The V call is TRBV18, the J call TRBJ1-1; perhaps TRBD1 as D (5 bases). The CDR3 runs to 13 residues. Trimming shortened V by 6 bases and J by 4 bases, and 12 bases separated the two germline ends. Germline CDR1 KGHSH, CDR2 LQKENI. The CDR3 DNA is TGTGCCAGCTCCCAGGGTGTGGCCACTGAAGCTTTCTTT. This translates into CASSQGVATEAFF.